Below are 7 T cell receptor beta chains sequenced from a single sample in a study of patients and donors after allogeneic stem cell transplantation. TCRdb independently ran MiXCR on the RT-PCR reads; one entry per CDR3 protein. The sample records 25,000 to 40,000 distinct CDR3 sequences, around 40% being singletons. Sequencing used blood, either unsorted or a sorted T cell fraction (not recorded which). The source is a human donor who was either an allogeneic HSCT recipient or a stem cell or donor lymphocyte infusion donor (not recorded which). It is not recorded whose cells these are; they may come from a transplant donor.

This clonotype was detected a few times. The rearrangement joins TRBV20-1 to TRBJ1-2; 7 bases match TRBD1. Germline lookup yields CDR1 DFQATT and CDR2 SNEGSKA (reference sequence). The CDR3 consists of 11 residues. The ends lost 7 bases at V and 5 bases at J; junction bases unmatched: 4. CDR3 amino acids: CSGGTVYGYTF. The CDR3 DNA reads as TGCAGTGGAGGGACAGTATATGGCTACACCTTC.

The CDR3 reads CASGPGLAGGGSYNEQFF. The DNA for the CDR3 is TGTGCCAGTGGACCGGGACTAGCGGGCGGAGGCTCCTACAATGAGCAGTTCTTC. J is TRBJ2-1 and V is TRBV12-3 or TRBV12-4; 12 bases are a match to TRBD2. V was pared by 9 bases and J by 0 bases, with 12 bases of the junction left unmatched. This CDR3 is 18 amino acids long.

This clonotype turned up a few times. As DNA, the CDR3 is TGTGCCAGCAGCTTAGTCCCAGGAGGGGTTGGCTACACCTTC. Encoded protein: CASSLVPGGVGYTF. This chain connects TRBV7-9 to TRBJ1-2, with D perhaps matching TRBD1 (5 bases). This CDR3 region has 14 residues. The germline V gene encodes CDR1 SEHNR and CDR2 FQNEAQ (reference sequence). V lost 1 base, J lost 7 bases, and 13 bases lay in between.

This chain joins TRBV5-1 and TRBJ2-2, with TRBD1 as a possible D gene (5 bases). Germline lookup yields CDR1 SGHRS and CDR2 YFSETQ. V was trimmed by 3 bases and J by 1 base, leaving 10 bases between them. This CDR3 is 15 amino acids long. CDR3 in amino acids: CASSSSTGNTGELFF. The CDR3 bases are TGCGCCAGCAGCTCGTCCACAGGGAACACCGGGGAGCTGTTTTTT.

The sample holds a few counts of this clonotype. The chain couples TRBV2 to TRBJ2-5; D not resolved. Trimming pared 2 bases from V and 2 bases from J, leaving 12 bases between. The length of the CDR3 is 15 residues. Germline CDR1 SNHLY, CDR2 FYNNEI. The CDR3, as DNA: TGTGCCAGCAGTGAATGGGCTAGAGAGCAAGAGACCCAGTACTTC. This translates into CASSEWAREQETQYF.

This clonotype was counted only a few times. This chain connects TRBV27 to TRBJ2-1; perhaps TRBD1 as D (6 bases). The CDR3 covers 14 residues. Per the germline V gene, CDR1 is MNHEY and CDR2 is SMNVEV (reference sequence). V lost 4 bases to trimming and J lost 7 bases, with 14 bases between them. CDR3 loop: CASSWDTGGNEQFF. The CDR3 nucleotides are TGTGCCAGCAGTTGGGACACAGGTGGAAATGAGCAGTTCTTC.

This clonotype was counted only a few times. The V call is TRBV6-2 or TRBV6-3, the J call TRBJ2-7; 9 positions match TRBD1. The germline gives CDR1 MNHEY, CDR2 SVGEGT. Trimming at V came to 4 bases and at J to 8 bases, leaving 12 bases not matched to a gene. The CDR3 loop spans 15 amino acids. The CDR3: CASSWDRVSFVKQYV. CDR3 coding DNA: TGTGCCAGCAGTTGGGACAGGGTGAGTTTCGTGAAGCAGTACGTC.